Each of the 2 T cell receptor beta chains below was sequenced from the same sample in a study of T-cell memory formation after mild COVID-19. One entry per CDR3 protein results from TCRdb running MiXCR on the 5' RACE reads. This table has 250,000 to 300,000 distinct CDR3 sequences, roughly 15% appearing once. Sequenced sample: PBMCs or a T cell subset sorted from them (not recorded which). The receptors shown here come from a man younger than 35 who had mild COVID-19 (a few samples of this study predate the infection). Cell type and time point are not known.

V gene TRBV7-9 combines with J gene TRBJ2-7, with a tentative D call TRBD1 (6 bases). Germline V gene sequence: CDR1 SEHNR, CDR2 FQNEAQ (reference sequence). There are 12 residues in the CDR3. Deletions cut 5 bases from V and 5 bases from J, with 10 bases between. The CDR3 coding sequence is TGTGCCAGCAGCGCGAGACAGGACGAGCAGTACGTC. It specifies CASSARQDEQYV.

This clonotype was picked up a small number of times. The chain carries TRBV20-1 and TRBJ2-3, with 14 nucleotides matching TRBD2. The CDR3 is 17 amino acids. CDR1 and CDR2 from the germline V gene are DFQATT and SNEGSKA (reference sequence). Trimming cost V 1 base and J 4 bases; bases outside gene matches: 7. This CDR3 reads CSARGLAGGYWSDTQYF. CDR3 bases: TGCAGTGCTAGAGGACTAGCGGGGGGGTATTGGTCAGATACGCAGTATTTT.